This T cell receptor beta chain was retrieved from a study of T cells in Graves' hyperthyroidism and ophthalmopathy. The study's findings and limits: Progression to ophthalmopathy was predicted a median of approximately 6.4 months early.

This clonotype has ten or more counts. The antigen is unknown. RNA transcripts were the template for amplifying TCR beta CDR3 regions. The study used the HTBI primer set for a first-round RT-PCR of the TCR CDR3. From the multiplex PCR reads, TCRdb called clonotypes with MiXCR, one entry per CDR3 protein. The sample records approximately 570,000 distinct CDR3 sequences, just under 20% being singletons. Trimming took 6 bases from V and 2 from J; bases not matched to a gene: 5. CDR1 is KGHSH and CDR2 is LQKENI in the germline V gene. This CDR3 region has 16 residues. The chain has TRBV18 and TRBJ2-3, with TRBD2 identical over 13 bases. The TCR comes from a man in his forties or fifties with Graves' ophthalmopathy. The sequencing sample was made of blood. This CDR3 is CASSQGLAGATDTQYF. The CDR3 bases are TGTGCCAGCTCCCAAGGACTAGCGGGAGCCACAGATACGCAGTATTTT.